This TCR beta chain was identified during a study of T cell repertoires in cytomegalovirus infection. The study, taken as a whole, reports: People with CMV and the relevant HLA were identified by cumulative public TCR beta family frequency.

TCRdb called the reads again in MiXCR, with one record for every CDR3 protein. The sample includes approximately 910,000 distinct CDR3 sequences, approximately 31% of them seen just once. Remarks on this clonotype: What it recognizes is unknown.

CDR1 is MDHEN, CDR2 SYDVKM, per germline. V was cut by 2 bases and J by 6 bases, with 14 bases left in between. The CDR3 length is 14 residues. The chain links TRBV28 to TRBJ2-7; tentative D call: TRBD2 (6 bases). The sequence came from a human donor in good health (CMV status not recorded). Some clones in this sample may be carry-over from other donors' samples. This specimen was cultured CD8+ T cells from PBMCs, taken from culture after CMV antigen stimulation. CDR3 protein: CASSLGTLPSEQYV. CDR3 nucleotides: TGTGCCAGCAGTTTAGGGACTCTGCCCTCCGAGCAGTACGTC.